This entry features one TCR beta chain sequence. Its antigen remains unidentified. This specimen belongs to a study of T cell responses to AZD1222 COVID-19 vaccine. The trim removed 4 bases at V and 5 bases at J, leaving 7 bases unmatched. Per the germline V gene, CDR1 is MNHGY and CDR2 is SAAAGT. The CDR3 has 14 amino acids. Overall study results and limits: Only a handful of AZD1222 recipients, more than 5 in all, had baseline seropositivity. Clonal diversity was possibly underestimated, and the donors were mostly white British, with more females.

Data came from immunoSEQ multiplex PCR; TCRdb stores just in-frame clones and leaves some out. The table has about 110,000 clones, around nine tenths seen once. This receptor was identified in an adult in good health. This chain connects TRBV6-8 to TRBJ2-7; TRBD1 aligns across 8 bases. Sequenced here: peripheral blood, sampled on day 0 of AZD1222 vaccination. Written as DNA, the CDR3 is TGTGCCAGCAGTTTGTGGACAGGGCCTAACGAGCAGTACTTC. It encodes CASSLWTGPNEQYF.